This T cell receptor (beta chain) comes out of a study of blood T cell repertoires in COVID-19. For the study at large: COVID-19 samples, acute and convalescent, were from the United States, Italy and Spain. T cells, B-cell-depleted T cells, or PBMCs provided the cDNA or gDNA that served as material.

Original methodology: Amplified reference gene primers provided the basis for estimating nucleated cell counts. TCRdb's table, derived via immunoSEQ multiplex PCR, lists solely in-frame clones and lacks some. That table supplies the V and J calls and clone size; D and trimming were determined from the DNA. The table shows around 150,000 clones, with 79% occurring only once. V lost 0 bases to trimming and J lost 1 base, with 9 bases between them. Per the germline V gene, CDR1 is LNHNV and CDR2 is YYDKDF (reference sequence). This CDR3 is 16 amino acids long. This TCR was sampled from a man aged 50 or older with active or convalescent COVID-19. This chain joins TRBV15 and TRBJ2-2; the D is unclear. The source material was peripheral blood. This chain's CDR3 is CATSRDIRRNTGELFF. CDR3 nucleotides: TGTGCCACCAGCAGAGATATCAGGCGGAACACCGGGGAGCTGTTTTTT.